This T cell receptor (beta chain) was captured by sequencing in a study of technical replicates of blood from four donors. This clone was detected once. TCRdb's table, derived via immunoSEQ multiplex PCR, lists solely in-frame clones and lacks some. The data contain 12,000 or so clones, approximately 86% of them singletons. Specimen: PBMCs. The TCR sequence derives from a human donor in good health.

The CDR3: CASSLAGVSYNEQFF. The CDR3 DNA follows: TGTGCCAGCAGCTTGGCGGGGGTTTCCTACAATGAGCAGTTCTTC. The V gene is TRBV5-4, the J gene TRBJ2-1, with a tentative D call TRBD2 (6 bases). CDR3 length equals 15 residues. Trimming left V 0 bases short and J 1 base short, with 8 bases between. CDR1 is SGHNT, CDR2 YYREEE, per germline (reference sequence).